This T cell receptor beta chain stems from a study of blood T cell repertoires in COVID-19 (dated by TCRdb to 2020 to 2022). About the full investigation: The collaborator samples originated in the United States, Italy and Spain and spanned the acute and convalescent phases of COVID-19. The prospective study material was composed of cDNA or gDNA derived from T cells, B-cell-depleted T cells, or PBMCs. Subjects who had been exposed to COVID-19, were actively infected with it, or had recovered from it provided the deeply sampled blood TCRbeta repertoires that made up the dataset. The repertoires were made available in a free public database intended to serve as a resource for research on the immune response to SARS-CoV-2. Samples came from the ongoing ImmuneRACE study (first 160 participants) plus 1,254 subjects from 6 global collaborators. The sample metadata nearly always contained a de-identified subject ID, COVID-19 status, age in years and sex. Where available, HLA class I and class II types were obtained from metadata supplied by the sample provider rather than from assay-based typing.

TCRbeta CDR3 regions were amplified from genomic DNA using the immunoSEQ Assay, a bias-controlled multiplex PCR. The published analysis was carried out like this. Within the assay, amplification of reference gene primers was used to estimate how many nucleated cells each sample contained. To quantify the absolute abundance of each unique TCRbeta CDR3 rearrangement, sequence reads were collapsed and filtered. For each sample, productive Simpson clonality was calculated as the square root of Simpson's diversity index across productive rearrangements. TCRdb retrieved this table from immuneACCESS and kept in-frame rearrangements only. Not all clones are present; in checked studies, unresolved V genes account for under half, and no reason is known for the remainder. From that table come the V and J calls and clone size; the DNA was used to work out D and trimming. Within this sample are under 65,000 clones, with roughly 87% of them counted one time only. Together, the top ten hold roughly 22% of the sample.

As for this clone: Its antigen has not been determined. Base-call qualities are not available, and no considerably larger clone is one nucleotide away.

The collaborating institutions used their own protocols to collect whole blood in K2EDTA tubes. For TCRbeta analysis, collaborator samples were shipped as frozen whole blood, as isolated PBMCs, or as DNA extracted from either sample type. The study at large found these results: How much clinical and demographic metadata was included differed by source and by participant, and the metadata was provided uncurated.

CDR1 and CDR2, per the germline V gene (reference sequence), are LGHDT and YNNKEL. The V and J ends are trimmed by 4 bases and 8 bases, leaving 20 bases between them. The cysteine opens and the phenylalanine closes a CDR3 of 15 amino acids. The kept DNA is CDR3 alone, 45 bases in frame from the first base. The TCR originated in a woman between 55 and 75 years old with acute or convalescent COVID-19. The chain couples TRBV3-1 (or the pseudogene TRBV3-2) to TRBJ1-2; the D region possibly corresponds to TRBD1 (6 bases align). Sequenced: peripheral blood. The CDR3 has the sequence CASSRVFAGAAGYTF. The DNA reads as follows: TGTGCCAGCAGCCGGGTATTTGCGGGGGCCGCGGGCTACACCTTC.